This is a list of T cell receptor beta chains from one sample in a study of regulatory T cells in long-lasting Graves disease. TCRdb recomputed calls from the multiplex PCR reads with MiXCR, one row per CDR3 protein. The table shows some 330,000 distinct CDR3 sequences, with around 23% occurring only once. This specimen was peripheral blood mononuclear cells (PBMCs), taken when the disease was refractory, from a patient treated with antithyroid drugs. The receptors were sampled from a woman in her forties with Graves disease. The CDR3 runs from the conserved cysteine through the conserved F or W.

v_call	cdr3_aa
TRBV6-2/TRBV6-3	CASSGPGLVAHEQFF
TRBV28	CASSFHLWGGPWTQYF
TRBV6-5	CASSYSYSGQTEAFF
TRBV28	CASRSGLVGLSTDTQYF
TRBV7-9	CASSTTGGASYEQYF
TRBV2	CASSEARTVNTEAFF
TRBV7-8	CASSAHLLVYEQYF
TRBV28	CASSAQQQGVPGF
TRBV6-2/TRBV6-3	CASSYSLQSPQHF
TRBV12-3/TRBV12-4	CASSRFHGTSGRQGSETQYF
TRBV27	CASSYKNKNRGTEAFF
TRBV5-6	CASSPTVGEQYF
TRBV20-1	CSARLAGDLTDTQYF
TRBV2	CASSPRTGLSPNEQFF
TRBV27	CASRFTVSTDTQYF
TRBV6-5	CASSYSTRTTNTGELFF
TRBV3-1	CASSQPRGFHLSAGYEQYF
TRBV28	CASSFSGRVTDTQYF
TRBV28	CASSPRGVSYGYTF
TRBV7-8	CASSFHRANTEAFF
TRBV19	CASSPTETGRNGYTF
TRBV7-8	CASNTGGGTEAFF
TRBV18	CASSPKGGQETQYF
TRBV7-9	CASRPGTDYEQYF
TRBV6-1	CASSPYPKGVSRGYTF
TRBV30	CAWSPGQGQETQYF
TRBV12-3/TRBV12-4	CASTHSDRVGYEQYF
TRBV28	CASSEGGNTIYF
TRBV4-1	CASSETGGEAFF
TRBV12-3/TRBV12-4	CASSFVAREAFF
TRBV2	CASSDEGLASYEQYF
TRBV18	CASSPLKGTEAFF
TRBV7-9	CASSSGRAEAFF
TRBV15	CATSRPGQIPEKLFF
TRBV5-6	CASSPGLAIYEQYF
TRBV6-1	CASREGDRVSSPLHF
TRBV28	CASSIGGPVWTEAFF
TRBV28	CASSQTERNQPQHF
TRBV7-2	CASSLARTYRGLTEAFF
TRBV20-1	CSLDSSTDTQYF
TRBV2	CASDNQLTAPTGELFF
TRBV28	CASSLSAAVGYTF
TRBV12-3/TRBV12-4	CASSRTGGTYEQYF
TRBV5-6	CASSLKATEAFF
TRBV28	CASSFQPSGFLSYEQYF
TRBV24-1	CATSDGGTGSIQYF
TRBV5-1	CASSDRERYTF
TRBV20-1	CSARDLLAGVVYEQYF
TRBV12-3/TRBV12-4	CATGWGNTQYF
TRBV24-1	CATSDLGQGTGELFF
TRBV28	CASSLVSSKGQYF